The text below deals with one TCR beta chain. These data are taken from a study of blood T cell repertoires in COVID-19. Per germline, CDR1 MNHEY and CDR2 SVGAGI. The CDR3 contains 15 residues. The V and J ends lost 5 bases and 8 bases respectively, with 18 bases between them. Produced via immunoSEQ multiplex PCR; TCRdb's table is partial and in-frame only. Of about 340,000 clones in the sample, around 87% were seen once. The rearrangement joins TRBV6-5 to TRBJ1-4; D not certain. The source material was peripheral blood. This TCR was recovered from a woman between 45 and 60 years old with COVID-19, enrolled during active disease. The CDR3 here is CASSRAGRIGEKLFF. For the CDR3, the DNA is TGTGCCAGCAGTCGAGCGGGGAGGATAGGGGAAAAACTGTTTTTT.